These 11 T cell receptor beta chains were sequenced from one sample in a study of identical twins. TCRdb processed the 5' RACE reads anew with MiXCR; each CDR3 protein has one entry. The data hold 1.5 million to 2 million distinct CDR3 sequences, with 32% observed a single time. Specimen: cord blood. Receptors originate from a newborn girl in good health.

The rearrangement links TRBV25-1 to TRBJ1-1; D remains ambiguous. Trimming stripped 3 bases from V and 3 bases from J, with 11 bases between. This CDR3 spans 14 amino acids. From germline, CDR1 is MGHDK and CDR2 SYGVNS. The DNA of the CDR3 is TGTGCCAGCAGTGAGGGTAGCGGGGACACTGAAGCTTTCTTT. Encoded protein: CASSEGSGDTEAFF.

In this sample, this clonotype turned up many times. V gene TRBV2 combines with J gene TRBJ2-3; tentative D call: TRBD1 (5 bases). Germline assignment: CDR1 SNHLY and CDR2 FYNNEI. Trimming took off 11 bases at V and 2 bases at J, with 11 bases between the two ends. The CDR3 is made up of 12 amino acids. CDR3 in DNA: TGTGCCCGACAGTCACCCACAGATACGCAGTATTTT. It specifies CARQSPTDTQYF.

This clonotype was detected many times. This sequence joins TRBV18 and TRBJ2-7, with TRBD2 matching over 11 bases. The CDR3 is made up of 14 amino acids. The germline gives CDR1 KGHSH, CDR2 LQKENI. Trimming took 8 bases from V and 4 from J; bases not matched to a gene: 7. This CDR3 reads CASSPLAGVYEQYF. Here the CDR3 DNA reads TGTGCCAGCAGTCCACTAGCGGGAGTGTACGAGCAGTACTTC.

Here the CDR3 reads CASSDSGGTNEKLFF. CDR3 in DNA: TGTGCCAGCAGTGACTCTGGGGGCACTAATGAAAAACTGTTTTTT. V gene TRBV25-1 combines with J gene TRBJ1-4; D is possibly TRBD1 (6 bases). Per the germline V gene, CDR1 is MGHDK and CDR2 is SYGVNS. Trimming took off 3 bases at V and 2 bases at J, with 10 bases between the two ends. The length of the CDR3 is 15 residues.

This clonotype has more than one count but fewer than ten. V is TRBV20-1 and J is TRBJ2-7; D gene ambiguous. With 3 bases removed from V and 1 base from J, the gap between germline ends came to 16 bases. Germline loops: CDR1 DFQATT, CDR2 SNEGSKA (reference sequence). The CDR3 contains 15 residues. Written as DNA, the CDR3 is TGCAGTGCTAGTGATTGGGCCCAGCCTTCCTACGAGCAGTACTTC. Its translation is CSASDWAQPSYEQYF.

The rearrangement links TRBV27 to TRBJ2-4; D not certain. The J call is in doubt because the DNA end fits TRBJ2-7 better. This CDR3 spans 14 amino acids. Germline assignment: CDR1 MNHEY and CDR2 SMNVEV (reference sequence). The CDR3 region has the DNA TGTGCCAGCAGTTTATCGCCACTGAACTACGAGCAGTACTTC. Protein sequence: CASSLSPLNYEQYF.

The chain has TRBV29-1 and TRBJ1-2; TRBD1 matches at 10 bases. Germline V gene data show CDR1 as SQVTM and CDR2 as ANQGSEA. CDR3 size: 14 residues. Trimming took 7 bases from V and 4 from J; bases not matched to a gene: 9. The CDR3 sequence is CSARTGGVSYGYTF. The CDR3 region has the DNA TGCAGCGCACGGACAGGGGGAGTGAGCTATGGCTACACCTTC.

The chain has TRBV12-3 or TRBV12-4 and TRBJ2-1; 9 bases match TRBD2. The DNA end lines up better with TRBJ2-7; the J call may be wrong. The CDR3 is 18 residues long. The DNA of the CDR3 is TGTGCCAGCAGTTTTCCCCAGCGGGGGGCCCCTCCCTACAATGAGCAGTACTTC. Its protein product is CASSFPQRGAPPYNEQYF.

The rearrangement uses TRBV3-1 and TRBJ2-1; 7 positions agree with TRBD2. The V gene end was trimmed by 4 bases and the J gene end by 12 bases; junction bases not matched to a gene: 9. The CDR3 is 13 residues long. Germline V gene sequence: CDR1 LGHDT, CDR2 YNNKEL (reference sequence). This CDR3 is CASSLSGRGGQFF. The CDR3 nucleotides read TGTGCCAGCAGCCTGTCAGGGAGGGGAGGGCAGTTCTTC.

J is TRBJ2-7 and V is TRBV12-3 or TRBV12-4; D is possibly TRBD1 or TRBD2 (6 bases each). V dropped 3 bases and J dropped 2 bases, with 11 bases sitting between them. The CDR3 extends over 14 amino acids. The CDR3 is CASSFVRGAYEQYF. DNA of the CDR3: TGTGCCAGCAGTTTTGTAAGGGGGGCCTACGAGCAGTACTTC.

V is TRBV7-9 and J is TRBJ2-7, with a weak D call TRBD2 (6 bases). CDR1 is SEHNR, CDR2 FQNEAQ, per germline (reference sequence). V gave up 5 bases and J gave up 4 bases, with 18 bases separating them. This CDR3 region has 15 residues. Written as DNA, the CDR3 is TGTGCCAGCAGCCCTAAAGGAGGGTCCCGATACGAGCAGTACTTC. It translates to CASSPKGGSRYEQYF.